This is a list of T cell receptor beta chains from one sample in a study of cytomegalovirus exposure and HLA in healthy donors. The data were produced by immunoSEQ multiplex PCR, yet TCRdb's version contains in-frame clones alone and is incomplete. The sample consists of over 100,000 clones, under 85% of them appearing once. Sequencing was carried out using PBMCs. The receptor set was obtained from a young man in good health and CMV-seropositive. Each CDR3 is given with its conserved first and last residue. Each record gives: clone size, J gene, V gene, D gene, CDR3 protein, CDR3 DNA. D genes are given only for firm matches. Some rows mark clone size as missing; the rest say once, few, many or name a class of expanded clone.

>NA|TRBJ1-2|TRBV4-1|TRBD1
CASSQEQGEYYGYTF
TGCGCCAGCAGCCAAGAGCAGGGGGAATACTATGGCTACACCTTC
>NA|TRBJ2-2|TRBV7-2|TRBD2
CASSFAGGGTGELFF
TGTGCCAGCAGCTTTGCGGGGGGGGGTACCGGGGAGCTGTTTTTT
>NA|TRBJ1-2|TRBV6-5|NA
CASSNGHYYGYTF
TGTGCCAGCAGTAACGGACACTACTATGGCTACACCTTC
>few|TRBJ2-4|TRBV5-6|TRBD2
CASSGPGLAGGRARNIQYF
TGTGCCAGCAGCGGACCGGGACTAGCGGGGGGGCGAGCCAGAAACATTCAGTACTTC
>NA|TRBJ1-2|TRBV6-1|TRBD1
CASGRDRGLDTF
TGTGCCAGCGGCCGGGACAGGGGGCTTGACACCTTC
>NA|TRBJ2-5|TRBV7-3|NA
CASSPGGRGSETQYF
TGTGCCAGCAGCCCTGGGGGCAGGGGATCAGAGACCCAGTACTTC
>NA|TRBJ2-7|TRBV10-1|NA
CASSESEIERLGQLLRTYEQYF
TGCGCCAGCAGTGAGTCGGAAATAGAACGCCTCGGACAGCTTTTACGAACCTACGAGCAGTACTTC
>NA|TRBJ2-7|TRBV2|NA
CASSEEYGVRQQYF
TGTGCCAGCAGTGAAGAGTACGGAGTACGCCAGCAGTACTTC
>NA|TRBJ1-1|TRBV9|NA
CASSGGGGKKNTEAFF
TGTGCCAGCAGTGGTGGTGGGGGGAAAAAAAACACTGAAGCTTTCTTT
>NA|TRBJ1-4|TRBV30|NA
CAWRRGGDLEKLFF
TGTGCCTGGAGGCGAGGTGGAGACCTTGAAAAACTGTTTTTT
>NA|TRBJ1-2|TRBV28|TRBD1
CASSLTGTGGYTF
TGTGCCAGCAGTTTGACAGGGACCGGGGGCTACACCTTC
>NA|TRBJ2-3|TRBV4-1|NA
CASSQRWTNTQYF
TGCGCCAGCAGCCAAAGATGGACAAATACGCAGTATTTT
>NA|TRBJ2-3|TRBV18|NA
CASSPRPEYTDTQYF
TGTGCCAGCTCACCACGTCCCGAGTACACAGATACGCAGTATTTT
>few|TRBJ2-7|TRBV4-1|TRBD1
CASSHDRGPYEQYF
TGCGCCAGCAGCCATGACAGGGGTCCCTACGAGCAGTACTTC
>NA|TRBJ2-5|TRBV7-9|TRBD2
CASSPRREGDQTQYF
TGTGCCAGCAGCCCCAGGCGGGAGGGAGATCAGACCCAGTACTTC
>NA|TRBJ2-3|TRBV5-1|NA
CASSLLGPKEADTQYF
TGCGCCAGCAGCTTGCTTGGTCCCAAAGAGGCAGATACGCAGTATTTT
>NA|TRBJ2-5|TRBV2|NA
CASRMEYEETQYF
TGTGCCAGCAGGATGGAGTACGAAGAGACCCAGTACTTC
>NA|TRBJ1-3|TRBV19|TRBD1
CASSRGGESGNTIYF
TGTGCCAGCTCCCGAGGGGGCGAGTCTGGAAACACCATATATTTT
>few|TRBJ2-7|TRBV5-1|TRBD1
CASSSRTGNSYEQYF
TGCGCCAGCAGCTCACGGACAGGCAACTCCTACGAGCAGTACTTC
>once|TRBJ2-1|TRBV7-9|NA
CASKGLRHNEQFF
TGTGCCAGCAAGGGACTCCGTCACAATGAGCAGTTCTTC
>few|TRBJ1-1|TRBV4-2|NA
CASSPLLRGSGAFF
TGTGCCAGCAGCCCGCTCCTCAGGGGTAGTGGAGCTTTCTTT
>NA|TRBJ1-5|TRBV10-1|NA
CASSAVFQPQHF
TGCGCCAGCAGTGCGGTCTTTCAGCCCCAGCATTTT
>NA|TRBJ1-5|TRBV6-1|NA
CASSEATGQYSNQPQNF
TGTGCCAGCAGTGAAGCGACTGGACAGTATAGCAATCAGCCCCAGAATTTT
>NA|TRBJ2-3|TRBV25-1|NA
CASSDRGFYTDTQYF
TGTGCCAGCAGTGATCGGGGGTTTTACACAGATACGCAGTATTTT
>NA|TRBJ2-3|TRBV9|TRBD1
CASSVEGGGTDTQYF
TGTGCCAGCAGCGTAGAAGGGGGCGGCACAGATACGCAGTATTTT
>NA|TRBJ1-6|TRBV5-1|NA
CASSFAGDSPLHF
TGCGCCAGCAGCTTCGCAGGGGACTCACCCCTCCACTTT
>NA|TRBJ2-3|TRBV6-4|TRBD2
CASSDQIGRETDTQYF
TGTGCCAGCAGTGATCAGATCGGGAGGGAGACAGATACGCAGTATTTT
>NA|TRBJ2-3|TRBV5-1|NA
CASSLGTDTDTQYF
TGCGCCAGCAGCTTGGGGACAGACACAGATACGCAGTATTTT
>NA|TRBJ2-3|TRBV28|TRBD2
CASTSPGLAGGDTQYF
TGTGCCAGCACCTCCCCTGGACTAGCGGGAGGAGATACGCAGTATTTT
>NA|TRBJ2-7|TRBV5-6|NA
CASSLLPGSEQYF
TGTGCCAGCAGCTTGCTGCCCGGGAGCGAGCAGTACTTC
>NA|TRBJ2-2|TRBV6-5|TRBD1
CASRLSRGPGELFF
TGTGCCAGCAGGCTTTCCAGGGGGCCCGGGGAGCTGTTTTTT
>NA|TRBJ1-3|TRBV19|NA
CASSTRTAEWGNTIYF
TGTGCCAGTAGTACCAGGACAGCGGAATGGGGAAACACCATATATTTT
>once|TRBJ2-6|TRBV4-1|NA
CASSQGLAGANVLTF
TGCGCCAGCAGCCAAGGTCTAGCGGGGGCCAACGTCCTGACTTTC
>NA|TRBJ2-5|TRBV5-4|TRBD2
CASSLRGGARETQYF
TGTGCCAGCAGTCTCCGGGGGGGGGCGCGGGAGACCCAGTACTTC
>NA|TRBJ1-1|TRBV19|TRBD1
CASSMKRGTGTTEAFF
TGTGCCAGTAGTATGAAAAGGGGGACAGGGACCACTGAAGCTTTCTTT
>few|TRBJ2-7|TRBV27|NA
CASSLGGPNEQYF
TGTGCCAGCAGTTTAGGAGGGCCAAACGAGCAGTACTTC
>NA|TRBJ1-2|TRBV7-9|NA
CASSLARATANYGYTF
TGTGCCAGCAGCTTAGCTCGAGCGACAGCAAATTATGGCTACACCTTC
>few|TRBJ1-1|TRBV27|NA
CASSLREDTEAFF
TGTGCCAGCAGTTTAAGGGAGGACACTGAAGCTTTCTTT
>NA|TRBJ2-3|TRBV11-3|NA
CASSLTRGTDTQYF
TGTGCCAGCAGCTTAACACGGGGCACAGATACGCAGTATTTT
>many|TRBJ1-2|TRBV2|NA
CASVLEDRSGGYTF
TGTGCCAGCGTATTGGAGGACAGATCGGGAGGCTACACCTTC
>NA|TRBJ2-7|TRBV19|NA
CASRLTGTYEQYF
TGTGCCAGTAGACTCACAGGGACCTACGAGCAGTACTTC
>NA|TRBJ2-2|TRBV6-1|TRBD2
CASRPGLAVGELFF
TGTGCCAGCAGGCCGGGACTAGCAGTCGGGGAGCTGTTTTTT
>NA|TRBJ2-3|TRBV7-9|TRBD2
CASSRGLAGTLSTDTQYF
TGTGCCAGCAGCCGGGGACTAGCGGGGACCCTATCCACAGATACGCAGTATTTT
>NA|TRBJ2-2|TRBV13|NA
CASSLGSGLNTGELFF
TGTGCCAGCAGCTTAGGAAGCGGACTCAACACCGGGGAGCTGTTTTTT
>NA|TRBJ2-1|TRBV27|NA
CASSLSGAVAAEQFF
TGTGCCAGCAGTTTATCAGGGGCGGTGGCGGCAGAGCAGTTCTTC
>NA|TRBJ2-5|TRBV5-6|NA
CASKRVPTGGETQYF
TGTGCCAGCAAAAGAGTTCCGACAGGTGGAGAGACCCAGTACTTC
>once|TRBJ2-4|TRBV10-3|TRBD1
CAISQTGRDIQYF
TGTGCCATCAGTCAGACAGGGCGGGACATTCAGTACTTC
>once|TRBJ1-4|TRBV7-6|NA
CASSLGAREKLFF
TGTGCCAGCAGCTTAGGGGCCCGTGAAAAGCTGTTTTTT
>medium-sized|TRBJ1-5|TRBV27|TRBD1
CASSSQGEPQHF
TGTGCCAGCAGTTCCCAGGGGGAGCCCCAGCATTTT
>few|TRBJ1-2|TRBV4-3|NA
CASSQEHSLYGYTF
TGCGCCAGCAGCCAAGAACACAGCCTATATGGCTACACCTTC
>once|TRBJ2-7|TRBV28|NA
CASTNMGRGGTHEQYF
TGTGCCAGCACCAATATGGGGAGGGGGGGTACCCACGAGCAGTACTTC
>NA|TRBJ1-5|TRBV18|NA
CASSQGENQPQHF
TGTGCCAGCTCACAGGGGGAAAATCAGCCCCAGCATTTT
>NA|TRBJ1-6|TRBV13|NA
CASSRSPDRGSPLHF
TGTGCCAGCAGCCGTAGCCCGGACAGAGGTTCACCCCTCCACTTT
>few|TRBJ2-3|TRBV7-2|TRBD2
CASSMGLAGGIDTQYF
TGTGCCAGCAGCATGGGACTAGCGGGGGGGATAGATACGCAGTATTTT
>few|TRBJ2-7|TRBV5-1|TRBD2
CASSLGLAGGSSSYEQYF
TGCGCCAGCAGCTTAGGACTAGCGGGGGGTTCAAGCTCCTACGAGCAGTACTTC